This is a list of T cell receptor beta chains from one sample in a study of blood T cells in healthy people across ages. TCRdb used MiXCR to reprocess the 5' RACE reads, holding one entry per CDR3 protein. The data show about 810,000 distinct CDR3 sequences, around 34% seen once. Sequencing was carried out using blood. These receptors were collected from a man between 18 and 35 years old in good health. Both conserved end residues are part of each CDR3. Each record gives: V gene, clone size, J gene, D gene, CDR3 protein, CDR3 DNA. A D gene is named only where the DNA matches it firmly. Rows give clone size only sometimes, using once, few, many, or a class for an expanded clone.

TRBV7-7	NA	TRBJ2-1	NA	CASSLSRGQNEQFF	TGTGCTAGCAGCTTATCGCGGGGACAGAATGAGCAGTTCTTC
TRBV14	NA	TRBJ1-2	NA	CASSRGGRVYGYTF	TGTGCCAGCAGCCGCGGGGGGCGCGTTTACGGCTACACCTTC
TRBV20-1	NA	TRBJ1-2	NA	CSAPTRPGNYGYTF	TGCAGTGCTCCTACAAGGCCTGGGAACTATGGCTACACCTTC
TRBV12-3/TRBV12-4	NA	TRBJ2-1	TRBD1	CASTPTGEVNGQFF	TGTGCCAGCACCCCGACAGGGGAGGTCAATGGGCAGTTCTTC
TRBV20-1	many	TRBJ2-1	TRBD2	CSAHQTSGAYNEQFF	TGCAGTGCGCACCAGACTAGCGGGGCCTACAATGAGCAGTTCTTC
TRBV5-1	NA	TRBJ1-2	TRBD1	CASSYRTGEAYGYTF	TGCGCCAGCAGCTACAGGACAGGGGAGGCCTATGGCTACACCTTC
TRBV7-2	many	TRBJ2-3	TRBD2	CASSGRAEDTQYF	TGTGCCAGCAGCGGGAGGGCGGAAGATACGCAGTATTTT
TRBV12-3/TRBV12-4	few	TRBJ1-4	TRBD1	CASRGQIATNEKLFF	TGTGCCAGCAGGGGACAGATTGCAACTAATGAAAAACTGTTTTTT
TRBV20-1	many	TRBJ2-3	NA	CSARDAYPADTQYF	TGCAGTGCTAGGGACGCCTATCCCGCAGATACGCAGTATTTT
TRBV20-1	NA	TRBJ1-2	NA	CSARDVGGSNYGYTF	TGCAGTGCTAGAGATGTCGGGGGCTCTAACTATGGCTACACCTTC
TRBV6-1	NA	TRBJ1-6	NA	CASSHRGQTSSYNSPLHF	TGTGCCAGCAGCCACCGGGGACAAACTAGCTCCTATAATTCACCCCTCCACTTT
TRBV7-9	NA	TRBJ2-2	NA	CASSLLSNTGELFF	TGTGCCAGCAGCTTACTGTCGAACACCGGGGAGCTGTTTTTT